This T cell receptor beta chain was recorded in a study of blood T cell repertoires in COVID-19. Study details: Specimens from acute and convalescent COVID-19 originated in the United States, Italy and Spain. Sources were T cells, B-cell-depleted T cells, or PBMCs; the material itself was cDNA or gDNA.

The CDR3 runs to 14 residues. The trim removed 5 bases at V and 2 bases at J, leaving 6 bases unmatched. Germline CDR1 is SQVTM and CDR2 is ANQGSEA. In the original analysis: From reference gene primer amplification, estimates of nucleated cell counts were derived. The protocol was immunoSEQ multiplex PCR, while the TCRdb copy is restricted to in-frame clones and leaves out a portion. Clonal size and the V and J genes are those of that table, whereas D and trimming came from the DNA. The table records about 150,000 clones, 70% to 80% of them present only once. Seattle enrolled patients during active infection and tracked them longitudinally.

This sequence was found in a woman between 65 and 79 years old with COVID-19, enrolled during active disease. The chain carries TRBV29-1 and TRBJ1-5; 7 bases fit TRBD1. The sequenced material came from peripheral blood. The CDR3 nucleotides are TGCAGCGTTACCCCCGGGACAGGCAATCAGCCCCAGCATTTT. Translated, it gives CSVTPGTGNQPQHF.